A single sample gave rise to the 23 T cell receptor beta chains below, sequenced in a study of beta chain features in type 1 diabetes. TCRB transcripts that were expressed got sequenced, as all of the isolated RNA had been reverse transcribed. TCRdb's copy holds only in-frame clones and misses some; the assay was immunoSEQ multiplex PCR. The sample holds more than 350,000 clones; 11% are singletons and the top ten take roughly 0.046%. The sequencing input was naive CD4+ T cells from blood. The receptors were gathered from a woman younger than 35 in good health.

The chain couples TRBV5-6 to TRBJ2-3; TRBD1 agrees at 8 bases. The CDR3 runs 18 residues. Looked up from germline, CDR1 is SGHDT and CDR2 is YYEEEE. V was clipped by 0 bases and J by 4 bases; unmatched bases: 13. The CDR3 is CASSLEGPGQVYSDTQYF. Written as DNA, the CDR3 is TGTGCCAGCAGCTTGGAAGGGCCGGGACAGGTATATTCAGATACGCAGTATTTT.

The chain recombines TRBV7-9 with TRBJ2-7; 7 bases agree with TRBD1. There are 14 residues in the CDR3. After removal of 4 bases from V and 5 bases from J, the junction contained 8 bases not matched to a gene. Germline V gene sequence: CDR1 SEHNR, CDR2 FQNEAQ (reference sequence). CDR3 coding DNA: TGTGCCAGCAGCTCACCGACAGGGATAAACGAGCAGTACGTC. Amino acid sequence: CASSSPTGINEQYV.

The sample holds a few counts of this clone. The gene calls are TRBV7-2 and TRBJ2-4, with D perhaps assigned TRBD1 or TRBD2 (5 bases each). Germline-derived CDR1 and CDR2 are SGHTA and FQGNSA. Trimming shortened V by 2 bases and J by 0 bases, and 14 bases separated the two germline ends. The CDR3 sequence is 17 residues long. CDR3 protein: CASSLRVGTKAKNIQYF. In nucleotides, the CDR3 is TGTGCCAGCAGCTTACGCGTCGGGACCAAAGCCAAAAACATTCAGTACTTC.

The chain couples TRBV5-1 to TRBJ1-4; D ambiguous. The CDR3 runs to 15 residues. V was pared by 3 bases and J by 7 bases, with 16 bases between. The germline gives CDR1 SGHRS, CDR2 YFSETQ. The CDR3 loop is CASSSGQSSVEKLFF. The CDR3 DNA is TGCGCCAGCAGCTCCGGTCAGTCATCGGTTGAAAAACTGTTTTTT.

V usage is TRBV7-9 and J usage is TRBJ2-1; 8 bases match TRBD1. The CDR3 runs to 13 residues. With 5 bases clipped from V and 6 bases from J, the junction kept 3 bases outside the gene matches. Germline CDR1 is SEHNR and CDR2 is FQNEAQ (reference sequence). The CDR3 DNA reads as TGTGCCAGCAGCGAGACAGGGGTCAATGAGCAGTTCTTC. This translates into CASSETGVNEQFF.

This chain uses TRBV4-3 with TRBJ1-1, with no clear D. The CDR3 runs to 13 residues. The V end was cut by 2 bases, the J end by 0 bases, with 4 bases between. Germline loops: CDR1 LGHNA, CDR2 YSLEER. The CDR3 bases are TGCGCCAGCAGCCAAACAGTGAACACTGAAGCTTTCTTT. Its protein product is CASSQTVNTEAFF.

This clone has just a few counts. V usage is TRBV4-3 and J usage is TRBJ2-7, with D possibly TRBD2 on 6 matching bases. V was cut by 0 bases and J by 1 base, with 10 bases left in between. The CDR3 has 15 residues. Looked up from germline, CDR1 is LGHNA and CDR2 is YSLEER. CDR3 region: CASSQDNAGSYEQYF. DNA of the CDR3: TGCGCCAGCAGCCAAGATAACGCGGGATCCTACGAGCAGTACTTC.

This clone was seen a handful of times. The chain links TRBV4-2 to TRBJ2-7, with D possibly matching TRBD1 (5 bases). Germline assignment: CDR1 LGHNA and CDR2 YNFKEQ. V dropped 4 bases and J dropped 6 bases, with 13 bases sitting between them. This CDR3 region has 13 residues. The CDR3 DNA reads TGTGCCAGCAGCCTAAGGTGGGGCACCGAGCAGTACTTC. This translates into CASSLRWGTEQYF.

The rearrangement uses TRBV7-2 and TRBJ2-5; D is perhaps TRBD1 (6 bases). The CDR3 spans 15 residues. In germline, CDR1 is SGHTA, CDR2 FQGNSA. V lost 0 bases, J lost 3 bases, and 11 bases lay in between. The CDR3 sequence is CASSLAQGREETQYF. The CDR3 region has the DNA TGTGCCAGCAGCTTAGCACAGGGACGGGAAGAGACCCAGTACTTC. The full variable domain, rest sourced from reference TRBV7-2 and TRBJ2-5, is GAGVSQSPSNKVTEKGKDVELRCDPISGHTALYWYRQSLGQGLEFLIYFQGNSAPDKSGLPSDRFSAERTGGSVSTLTIQRTQQEDSAVYLCASSLAQGREETQYFGPGTRLLVL.

The CDR3 bases are TGTGCCAGCAGCGACCCGCGGGGGATCACTGAAGCTTTCTTT. Its protein product is CASSDPRGITEAFF. The chain couples TRBV11-3 to TRBJ1-1; D may be TRBD1 (5 bases). This CDR3 region has 14 residues. The V and J ends lost 5 bases and 4 bases respectively, with 14 bases between them. Germline CDR1 is SGHNT and CDR2 is YENEEA.

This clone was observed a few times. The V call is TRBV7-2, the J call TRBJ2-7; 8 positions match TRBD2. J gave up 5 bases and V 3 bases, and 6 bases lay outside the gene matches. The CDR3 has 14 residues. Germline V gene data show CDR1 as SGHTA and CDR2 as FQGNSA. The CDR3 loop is CASSFLAGPNEQYF. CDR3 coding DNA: TGTGCCAGCAGCTTTTTAGCGGGACCGAACGAGCAGTACTTC.

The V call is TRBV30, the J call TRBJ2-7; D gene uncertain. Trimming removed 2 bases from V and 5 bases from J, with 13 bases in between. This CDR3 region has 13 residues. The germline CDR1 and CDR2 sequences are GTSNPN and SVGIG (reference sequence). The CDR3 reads CAWSKARGNEQYV. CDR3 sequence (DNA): TGTGCCTGGAGTAAGGCCCGTGGGAACGAGCAGTACGTC.

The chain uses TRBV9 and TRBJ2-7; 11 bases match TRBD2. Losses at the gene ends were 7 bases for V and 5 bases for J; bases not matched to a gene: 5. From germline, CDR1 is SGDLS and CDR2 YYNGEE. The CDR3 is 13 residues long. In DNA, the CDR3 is TGTGCCAGCCGGCCTAGCGGGGGGAACGAGCAGTACTTC. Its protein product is CASRPSGGNEQYF.

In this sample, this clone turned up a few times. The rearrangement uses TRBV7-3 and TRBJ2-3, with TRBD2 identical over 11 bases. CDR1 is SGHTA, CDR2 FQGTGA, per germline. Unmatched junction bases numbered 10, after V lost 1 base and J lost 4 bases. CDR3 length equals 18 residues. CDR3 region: CASSLRRPTSGVADTQYF. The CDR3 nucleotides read TGTGCCAGCAGCTTAAGGCGTCCGACTAGCGGGGTCGCAGATACGCAGTATTTT.

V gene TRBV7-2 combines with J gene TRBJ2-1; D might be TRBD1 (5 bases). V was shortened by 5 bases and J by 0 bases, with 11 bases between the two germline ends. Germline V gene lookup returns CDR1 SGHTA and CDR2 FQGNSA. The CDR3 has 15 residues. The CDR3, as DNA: TGTGCCAGCAGCCTACAGGTGATCTCCTACAATGAGCAGTTCTTC. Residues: CASSLQVISYNEQFF.

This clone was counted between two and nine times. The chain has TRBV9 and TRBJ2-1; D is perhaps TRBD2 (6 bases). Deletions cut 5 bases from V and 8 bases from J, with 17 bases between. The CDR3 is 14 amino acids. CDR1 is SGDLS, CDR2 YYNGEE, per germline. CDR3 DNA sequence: TGTGCCAGCAGTATCGACTTGTGGGGGGATGAGCAGTTCTTC. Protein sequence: CASSIDLWGDEQFF.

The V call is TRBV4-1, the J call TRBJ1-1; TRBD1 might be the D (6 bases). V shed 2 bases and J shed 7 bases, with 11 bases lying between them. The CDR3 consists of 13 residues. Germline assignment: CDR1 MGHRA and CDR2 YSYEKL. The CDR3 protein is CASSQPDRSEAFF. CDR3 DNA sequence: TGCGCCAGCAGCCAACCCGACAGGAGTGAAGCTTTCTTT.

CDR3 bases: TGTGCCAGCAGCTCTTCTGTGGGGGAGCAGTACGTC. It codes for CASSSSVGEQYV. The chain couples TRBV7-3 to TRBJ2-7; D call uncertain. Trimming pared 4 bases from V and 7 bases from J, leaving 11 bases between. Germline lookup yields CDR1 SGHTA and CDR2 FQGTGA. The length of the CDR3 is 12 residues.

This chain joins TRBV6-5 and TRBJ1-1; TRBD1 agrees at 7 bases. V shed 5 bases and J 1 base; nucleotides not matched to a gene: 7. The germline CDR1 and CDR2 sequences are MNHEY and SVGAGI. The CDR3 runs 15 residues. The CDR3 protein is CASSRGDSQNTEAFF. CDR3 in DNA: TGTGCCAGCAGTCGAGGGGACAGTCAGAACACTGAAGCTTTCTTT.

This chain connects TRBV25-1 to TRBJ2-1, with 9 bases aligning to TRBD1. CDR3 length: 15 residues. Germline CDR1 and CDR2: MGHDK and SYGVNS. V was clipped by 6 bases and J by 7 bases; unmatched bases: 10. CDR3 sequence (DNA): TGTGCCAGCAGGTCAGATCCCGGGACAGGGAATGAGCAGTTCTTC. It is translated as CASRSDPGTGNEQFF.

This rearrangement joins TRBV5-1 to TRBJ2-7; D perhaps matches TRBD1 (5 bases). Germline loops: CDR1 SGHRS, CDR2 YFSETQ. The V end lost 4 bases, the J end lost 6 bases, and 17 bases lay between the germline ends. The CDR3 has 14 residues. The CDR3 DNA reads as TGCGCCAGCAGCATCAGACAGTTATCTCCCGAGCAGTACTTC. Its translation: CASSIRQLSPEQYF.

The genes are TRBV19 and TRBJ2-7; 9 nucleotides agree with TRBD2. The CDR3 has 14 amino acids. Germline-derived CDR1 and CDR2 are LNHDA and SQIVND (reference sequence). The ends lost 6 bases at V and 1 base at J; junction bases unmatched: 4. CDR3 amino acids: CASREAGGSYEQYF. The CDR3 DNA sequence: TGTGCCAGTAGAGAAGCGGGAGGTTCCTACGAGCAGTACTTC. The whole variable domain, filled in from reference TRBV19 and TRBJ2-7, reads DGGITQSPKYLFRKEGQNVTLSCEQNLNHDAMYWYRQDPGQGLRLIYYSQIVNDFQKGDIAEGYSVSREKKESFPLTVTSAQKNPTAFYLCASREAGGSYEQYFGPGTRLTVT.

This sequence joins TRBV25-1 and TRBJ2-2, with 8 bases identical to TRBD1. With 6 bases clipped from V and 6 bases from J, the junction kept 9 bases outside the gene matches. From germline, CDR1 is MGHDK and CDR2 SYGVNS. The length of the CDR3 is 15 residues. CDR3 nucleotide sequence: TGTGCCAGCAGCCCCAGGACAGGGTTTGCCGGGGAGCTGTTTTTT. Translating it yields CASSPRTGFAGELFF.